This entry concerns a single TCR beta chain. This clone has only a few counts. Its antigen target is currently unknown. One end of the junction fails to match germline, which may point to a read error. The immunoSEQ Assay, a bias-controlled multiplex PCR, was used to amplify TCRbeta CDR3 regions from genomic DNA. On the study's bioinformatics: The number of nucleated cells in each sample was estimated from the amplification of reference gene primers within the assay. To quantify the absolute abundance of each unique TCRbeta CDR3 rearrangement, sequence reads were collapsed and filtered. For each sample, productive Simpson clonality was calculated as the square root of Simpson's diversity index over productive rearrangements. TCRdb stores this immuneACCESS table with in-frame sequences only. Part of the clones is absent; in the studies checked, under half of the shortfall reflects unresolved V genes, and no reason is known for the rest. The D gene and trimming were derived from the DNA, and the V and J assignments and clone size from that table. This sample has 300,000 to 350,000 clones in its table, and about 90% of those were observed once. Jointly, the top ten make up approximately 7.4% of the sample.

One collaborating source in Seattle enrolled patients during active infection and followed them longitudinally through the course of disease. Each collaborating institution followed its own protocols to collect whole blood in K2EDTA tubes. For TCRbeta analysis, collaborator samples were shipped as frozen whole blood, as isolated PBMCs, or as DNA extracted from either sample type. Sequences SNHLY (CDR1) and FYNNEI (CDR2) are obtained from the germline V gene. The CDR3 covers 16 residues, taking in both the cysteine and the phenylalanine. The only DNA kept is the CDR3, 48 bases in frame from the first base. The sample is drawn from a study of blood T cell repertoires in COVID-19 (TCRdb year 2020). About the full investigation: Samples from collaborators originated in the United States, Italy and Spain and spanned both the acute and convalescent phases of COVID-19. The prospective study material was composed of cDNA or gDNA derived from T cells, B-cell-depleted T cells, or PBMCs. The dataset comprised deeply sampled blood TCRbeta repertoires from subjects exposed to, actively infected with, or recovered from COVID-19. The samples were drawn from two sources: the first 160 participants of the ongoing ImmuneRACE study, and 1,200 or so subjects contributed by 6 global collaborators. Where HLA class I and class II types were available, the types were taken from metadata supplied by the sample provider, not from assay-based typing. Nearly every sample came with metadata listing a de-identified subject ID, COVID-19 status, age in years and sex. A freely available public database, intended as a resource for researchers studying the immune response to SARS-CoV-2, is where the repertoires were released. Study-wide findings and limitations: The amount of clinical and demographic metadata varied by source and participant and was provided uncurated.

This clonotype originated in a woman aged 70-85 years with COVID-19, enrolled during active disease. The chain uses TRBV2 and TRBJ1-6, with a tentative D gene TRBD1 over 6 matching bases. The sequencing sample was made of peripheral blood. Here is the DNA: TGTGCCAGCAGGGAAGGGCAGGGGCTAAATAATTCACCCCTCCACTTT. Its translation reads: CASREGQGLNNSPLHF.